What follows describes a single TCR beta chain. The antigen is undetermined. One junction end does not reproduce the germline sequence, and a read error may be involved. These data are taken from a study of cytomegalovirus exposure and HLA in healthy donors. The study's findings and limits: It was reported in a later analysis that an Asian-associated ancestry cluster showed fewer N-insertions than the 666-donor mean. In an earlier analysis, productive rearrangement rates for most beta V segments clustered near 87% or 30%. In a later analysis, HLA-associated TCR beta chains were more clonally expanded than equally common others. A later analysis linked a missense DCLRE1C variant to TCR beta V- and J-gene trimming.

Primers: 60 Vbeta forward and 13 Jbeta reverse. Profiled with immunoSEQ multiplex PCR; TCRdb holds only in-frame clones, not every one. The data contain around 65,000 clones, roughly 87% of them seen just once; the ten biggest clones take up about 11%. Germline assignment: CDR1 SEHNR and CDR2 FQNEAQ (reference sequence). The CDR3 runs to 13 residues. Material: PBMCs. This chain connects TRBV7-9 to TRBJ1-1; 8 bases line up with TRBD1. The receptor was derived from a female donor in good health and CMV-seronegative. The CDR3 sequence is CSSSYTGGTEAFF. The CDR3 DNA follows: TGTTCCAGCAGCTACACAGGGGGCACTGAAGCTTTCTTT. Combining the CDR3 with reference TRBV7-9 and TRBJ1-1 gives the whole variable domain DTGVSQNPRHKITKRGQNVTFRCDPISEHNRLYWYRQTLGQGPEFLTYFQNEAQLEKSRLLSDRFSAERPKGSFSTLEIQRTEQGDSAMYLCSSSYTGGTEAFFGQGTRLTVV.